The clone carrying this T cell receptor beta chain occurred many times. This entry belongs to a study of T cells in Graves' hyperthyroidism and ophthalmopathy. Study overall: Peripheral blood was collected at initial diagnosis, before any treatment.

The V gene end was trimmed by 6 bases and the J gene end by 3 bases; junction bases not matched to a gene: 8. The germline V gene encodes CDR1 SNHLY and CDR2 FYNNEI. CDR3 length: 15 residues. From 9 to 10 ml of fresh peripheral blood, PBMCs were isolated. TCR beta CDR3 sequences were amplified from RNA transcripts. A first-round RT-PCR of the TCR CDR3 used the HTBI primer set. Each CDR3 protein is one row after TCRdb ran MiXCR on the multiplex PCR reads. Of some 580,000 distinct CDR3 sequences in the sample, about a sixth were seen once. The sequenced sample consisted of blood. The sequence was collected from a woman in her forties with Graves' ophthalmopathy. The genes are TRBV2 and TRBJ2-1, with 7 bases lining up with TRBD1. CDR3 sequence reads: CASSQQGRVYNEQFF. CDR3 sequence (DNA): TGTGCCAGCAGCCAACAGGGGAGAGTCTACAATGAGCAGTTCTTC.